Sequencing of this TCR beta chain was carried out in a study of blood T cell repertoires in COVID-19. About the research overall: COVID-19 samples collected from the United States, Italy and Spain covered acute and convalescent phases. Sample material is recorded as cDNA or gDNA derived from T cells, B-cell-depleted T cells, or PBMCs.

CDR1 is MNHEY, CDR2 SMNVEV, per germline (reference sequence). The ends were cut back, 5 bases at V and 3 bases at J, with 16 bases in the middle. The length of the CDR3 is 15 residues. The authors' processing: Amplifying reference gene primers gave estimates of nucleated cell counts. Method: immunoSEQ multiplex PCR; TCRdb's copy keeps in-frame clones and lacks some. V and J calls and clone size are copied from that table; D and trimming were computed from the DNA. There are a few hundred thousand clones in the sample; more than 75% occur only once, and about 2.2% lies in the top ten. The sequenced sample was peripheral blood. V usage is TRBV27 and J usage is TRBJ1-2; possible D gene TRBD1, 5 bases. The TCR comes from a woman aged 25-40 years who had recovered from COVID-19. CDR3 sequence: CASSPSWGGYYGYTF. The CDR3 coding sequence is TGTGCCAGCAGTCCTTCGTGGGGGGGATACTATGGCTACACCTTC.